These 6 T cell receptor beta chains originate from one sample sequenced in a study of human T cells and chemical hapten exposure. Time point given: patch test 3, about 24 weeks after DPC sensitization. Indicated treatment: therapeutic diphenylcyclopropenone sensitization with weekly scalp DPC. From the RACE reads, TCRdb called clonotypes with MiXCR, one entry per CDR3 protein. The repertoire holds more than 150,000 distinct CDR3 sequences, with under 25% as singletons. Source: whole blood, taken in connection with sensitization to the hapten diphenylcyclopropenone (DPC). These receptors originate from a woman between 40 and 55 years old with alopecia areata. Some clones in this sample may be carry-over from other donors' samples.

A single count supports this clonotype. The rearrangement joins TRBV3-1 to TRBJ1-2; 9 bases line up with TRBD1. This CDR3 contains 14 residues. The germline V gene has CDR1 LGHDT and CDR2 YNNKEL (reference sequence). V was pared by 3 bases and J by 6 bases, with 5 bases of the junction left unmatched. The CDR3 spells CASSHATGGNGYTF. The CDR3 region has the DNA TGTGCCAGCAGCCACGCGACAGGGGGAAATGGCTACACCTTC. Combining the CDR3 with reference TRBV3-1 and TRBJ1-2 gives the whole variable domain DTAVSQTPKYLVTQMGNDKSIKCEQNLGHDTMYWYKQDSKKFLKIMFSYNNKELIINETVPNRFSPKSPDKAHLNLHINSLELGDSAVYFCASSHATGGNGYTFGSGTRLTVV.

The sample holds many counts of this clonotype. The rearrangement links TRBV28 to TRBJ2-1, with D tentatively TRBD1 or TRBD2 (5 bases each). Germline CDR1 reads MDHEN; CDR2 reads SYDVKM. The CDR3 length is 13 residues. V was pared by 7 bases and J by 12 bases, with 19 bases between. The CDR3 coding sequence is TGTGCCAGCATCCGAAACGGGGACGGATGGCAGTTCTTC. Its protein product is CASIRNGDGWQFF.

This clonotype was counted between two and nine times. CDR3 DNA: TGTGCCAGCAGCTTGGGGCCTGCTATCGGAGAGACCCAGTACTTC. It translates to CASSLGPAIGETQYF. The chain employs TRBV5-5 and TRBJ2-5; D is unresolved. The CDR3 consists of 15 residues. The germline gives CDR1 SGHKS, CDR2 YYEKEE (reference sequence). Trimming left V 0 bases short and J 4 bases short, with 13 bases between.

This clonotype was picked up a small number of times. This chain uses TRBV7-2 with TRBJ2-3; tentatively, D is TRBD1 or TRBD2 (5 bases each). V lost 2 bases to trimming and J lost 2 bases, with 14 bases between them. The CDR3 loop spans 16 amino acids. Germline V gene data show CDR1 as SGHTA and CDR2 as FQGNSA. The CDR3 region is CASSLSPGRATDTQYF. The CDR3 DNA reads TGTGCCAGCAGCTTATCGCCGGGGCGGGCCACAGATACGCAGTATTTT. Supplemented by reference TRBV7-2 and TRBJ2-3, the full variable domain reads GAGVSQSPSNKVTEKGKDVELRCDPISGHTALYWYRQSLGQGLEFLIYFQGNSAPDKSGLPSDRFSAERTGGSVSTLTIQRTQQEDSAVYLCASSLSPGRATDTQYFGPGTRLTVL.

A few counts support this clonotype. This rearrangement joins TRBV6-4 to TRBJ2-7, with D maybe TRBD1 (6 bases). Per germline, CDR1 MRHNA and CDR2 SNTAGT. The length of the CDR3 is 17 residues. Trimming left V 4 bases short and J 2 bases short, with 21 bases between. The CDR3 DNA sequence: TGTGCCAGCAGTGCCCCCACCGGTCGACAGGCCCCCTACGAGCAGTACTTC. Amino acid sequence: CASSAPTGRQAPYEQYF.

V is TRBV27 and J is TRBJ2-3; a possible D gene is TRBD1 (5 bases). Germline-derived CDR1 and CDR2 are MNHEY and SMNVEV (reference sequence). V was trimmed by 8 bases and J by 7 bases, leaving 13 bases between them. The CDR3 totals 12 residues. CDR3 in DNA: TGTGCCAGCGGACAAGGTGTATATACGCAGTATTTT. Translating it yields CASGQGVYTQYF.